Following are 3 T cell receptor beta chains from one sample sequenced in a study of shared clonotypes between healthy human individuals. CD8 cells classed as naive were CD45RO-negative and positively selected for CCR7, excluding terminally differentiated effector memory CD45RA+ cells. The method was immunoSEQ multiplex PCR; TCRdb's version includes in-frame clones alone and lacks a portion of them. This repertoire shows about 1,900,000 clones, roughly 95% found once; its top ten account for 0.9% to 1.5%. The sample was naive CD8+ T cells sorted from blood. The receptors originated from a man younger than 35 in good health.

Here the CDR3 reads CASSETGTLYEQYF. The DNA of the CDR3 is TGTGCCAGCAGTGAGACCGGGACACTTTACGAGCAGTACTTC. V usage is TRBV6-1 and J usage is TRBJ2-7, with a weak D call TRBD1 (6 bases). Germline CDR1 is MNHNS and CDR2 is SASEGT. The CDR3 spans 14 residues. V gave up 3 bases and J gave up 4 bases, with 13 bases separating them.

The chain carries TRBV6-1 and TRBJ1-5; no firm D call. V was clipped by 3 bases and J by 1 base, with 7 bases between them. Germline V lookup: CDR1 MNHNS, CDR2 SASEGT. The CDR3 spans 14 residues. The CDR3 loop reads CASSDGWSNQPQHF. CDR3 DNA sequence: TGTGCCAGCAGTGATGGTTGGAGCAATCAGCCCCAGCATTTT.

This CDR3 is CASSLPPGTGGGEKLFF. The CDR3 nucleotides are TGTGCCAGCAGCCTACCCCCGGGGACAGGGGGCGGTGAAAAACTGTTTTTT. The chain couples TRBV25-1 to TRBJ1-4, with TRBD1 matching over 12 bases. Trimming took 6 bases from V and 7 from J; bases not matched to a gene: 12. Germline-derived CDR1 and CDR2 are MGHDK and SYGVNS. This CDR3 is built from 17 residues.